These 22 T cell receptor beta chains were sequenced from one sample in a study of blood T cell repertoires in COVID-19 (dated by TCRdb to 2018 to 2021). The library was prepared using the immunoSEQ multiplex PCR assay. What TCRdb holds here is the immuneACCESS table cut down to in-frame rearrangements. Part of the clones is not present; checked against another copy, under half of the missing clones reflect an unresolved V gene, and the others are unexplained. This sample has over 70,000 clones in its table, and 85% to 90% of those were observed once. Under 1.2% of the sample is held by the ten biggest clonotypes. Source material: peripheral blood. These receptors all come from a human donor in a cohort sampled during active COVID-19.

The rearrangement uses TRBV28 and TRBJ1-2; D not resolved. This CDR3 spans 12 amino acids. The V gene's germline CDR1 is MDHEN and CDR2 SYDVKM. Deletions cut 8 bases from V and 8 bases from J, with 15 bases between. The CDR3 is CASADSQRGYTF. In nucleotides, the CDR3 is TGTGCCAGCGCGGACTCCCAGCGGGGCTACACCTTC.

This clone is categorized as medium-sized (0.01 to 0.1%). The chain has TRBV27 and TRBJ1-5; weak D call: TRBD1 (5 bases). The V end was cut by 6 bases, the J end by 6 bases, with 9 bases between. Germline V gene sequence: CDR1 MNHEY, CDR2 SMNVEV (reference sequence). This CDR3 spans 12 amino acids. The CDR3 DNA sequence: TGTGCCAGCAGACTCCAGGGTCAGCCCCAGCATTTT. It yields the protein CASRLQGQPQHF.

The count of this clone is one. The rearrangement links TRBV28 to TRBJ1-6; D gene ambiguous. Trimming took 9 bases from V and 3 from J, leaving 15 bases between them. CDR3 size: 15 residues. The germline CDR1 and CDR2 sequences are MDHEN and SYDVKM. The CDR3 DNA follows: TGTGCCAGTATCCCCGGAGGGAGCTATAATTCACCCCTCCACTTT. This encodes CASIPGGSYNSPLHF.

The gene calls are TRBV5-1 and TRBJ2-3; D gene unclear. The CDR3 loop spans 14 amino acids. Germline-derived CDR1 and CDR2 are SGHRS and YFSETQ. V lost 2 bases to trimming and J lost 0 bases, with 7 bases between them. CDR3 sequence reads: CASSFRASTDTQYF. In DNA form, the CDR3 reads TGCGCCAGCAGCTTTCGAGCGAGCACAGATACGCAGTATTTT.

V and J are TRBV9 and TRBJ2-2; 10 bases line up with TRBD2. Germline CDR1 reads SGDLS; CDR2 reads YYNGEE. CDR3 size: 17 residues. Trimming took 4 bases from V and 4 from J; bases not matched to a gene: 10. The CDR3 sequence: CASSSTASGRLTGELFF. In DNA form, the CDR3 reads TGTGCCAGCAGCTCTACGGCTAGCGGGAGACTCACCGGGGAGCTGTTTTTT.

The chain employs TRBV23-1 and TRBJ2-1, with D possibly matching TRBD1 (6 bases). TRBV23-1 is sorted into the ORF group, with uncertain function. The V end lost 5 bases, the J end lost 0 bases, and 14 bases lay between the germline ends. CDR3 size: 16 residues. The CDR3 DNA follows: TGCGCCAGCAGTTTCCAGGGGCGACCCTCCTACAATGAGCAGTTCTTC. As protein: CASSFQGRPSYNEQFF.

This chain connects TRBV18 to TRBJ2-1, with D tentatively TRBD1 (5 bases). The V end lost 5 bases, the J end lost 9 bases, and 14 bases lay between the germline ends. The CDR3 length is 13 residues. CDR1 KGHSH and CDR2 LQKENI come from the germline V gene. CDR3: CASSTGQELEQFF. As DNA, the CDR3 is TGTGCCAGCTCAACTGGACAAGAACTTGAGCAGTTCTTC.

The chain employs TRBV15 and TRBJ2-5; 8 bases fit TRBD2. J lost 6 bases, V lost 4 bases, and 13 bases had no gene match. The germline V gene has CDR1 LNHNV and CDR2 YYDKDF (reference sequence). This CDR3 is built from 16 residues. The DNA for the CDR3 is TGTGCCACCAGCACCCCGGCAACTAGCGGCACCAAGACCCAGTACTTC. This encodes CATSTPATSGTKTQYF.

This clone was observed a few times. The chain employs TRBV7-3 and TRBJ2-7; D not resolved. The CDR3 extends over 16 amino acids. V dropped 5 bases and J dropped 2 bases, with 19 bases sitting between them. The V gene's germline CDR1 is SGHTA and CDR2 FQGTGA. The CDR3 DNA reads as TGTGCCAGCAGCCCGAGTAGCCCCACCCTTCCCTACGAGCAGTACTTC. Amino acid sequence: CASSPSSPTLPYEQYF.

The V and J genes are TRBV7-6 and TRBJ1-2; 7 nucleotides match TRBD1. The CDR3 contains 16 residues. Germline V CDR1 and CDR2: SGHVS, FNYEAQ. V lost 2 bases and J lost 4; bases outside the gene matches: 10. CDR3 DNA: TGTGCCAGCAGCTTAACTCCCGAGACAGGGTCCTATGGCTACACCTTC. Amino acids: CASSLTPETGSYGYTF.

This chain connects TRBV27 to TRBJ1-2; 7 bases are a match to TRBD1. Germline values: CDR1 MNHEY, CDR2 SMNVEV (reference sequence). The CDR3 length is 17 residues. Germline trimming cut 6 bases from V and 0 bases from J; bases unmatched to any gene: 13. CDR3 DNA: TGTGCCAGCAGGACTACAGGGGAGTCGATAGCTAACTATGGCTACACCTTC. Translation: CASRTTGESIANYGYTF.

V is TRBV2 and J is TRBJ1-5; 7 bases fit TRBD1. The CDR3 runs 14 residues. V gave up 3 bases and J gave up 5 bases; unmatched junction bases: 4. CDR1 is SNHLY and CDR2 is FYNNEI in the germline V gene. The chain's CDR3 is CASSENRGDQPQHF. Written as DNA, the CDR3 is TGTGCCAGCAGTGAGAACAGGGGTGATCAGCCCCAGCATTTT.

This clone was recorded many times. The rearrangement joins TRBV10-1 to TRBJ2-7, with 11 nucleotides matching TRBD2. The length of the CDR3 is 16 residues. The junction had 11 bases not matched to a gene; V was cut back by 6 bases and J by 4 bases. The V gene's germline CDR1 is WNHNN and CDR2 SYGVQD (reference sequence). CDR3: CASSRNSGTSGYEQYF. The CDR3 coding sequence is TGCGCCAGCAGCCGCAATTCCGGGACTAGCGGTTACGAGCAGTACTTC.

V is TRBV27 and J is TRBJ2-3; no clear D gene. The germline V gene encodes CDR1 MNHEY and CDR2 SMNVEV (reference sequence). The CDR3 is 13 residues long. The V and J ends lost 4 bases and 5 bases respectively, with 10 bases between them. CDR3 nucleotide sequence: TGTGCCAGCAGTTCCCCAGTGATAGATACGCAGTATTTT. Translation: CASSSPVIDTQYF.

The chain has TRBV7-6 and TRBJ2-2, with a possible D match to TRBD2 (5 bases). Germline assignment: CDR1 SGHVS and CDR2 FNYEAQ. This CDR3 is built from 16 residues. V lost 5 bases and J 3 bases, leaving 16 bases between the germline ends. The CDR3 coding sequence is TGTGCCAGCAGCGGGCTGGGGAGTGCGCACACCGGGGAGCTGTTTTTT. Its protein product is CASSGLGSAHTGELFF.

This chain joins TRBV29-1 and TRBJ1-1; no clear D gene. Trimming removed 2 bases from V and 5 bases from J, with 18 bases in between. Per germline, CDR1 SQVTM and CDR2 ANQGSEA. CDR3 length: 15 residues. CDR3 DNA sequence: TGCAGCGTTGAAAGAGCTGGCAGGTCGCAAACTGAAGCTTTCTTT. Its protein is CSVERAGRSQTEAFF.

This rearrangement joins TRBV10-3 to TRBJ2-1, with 16 bases that match TRBD2. J was trimmed by 6 bases and V by 10 bases; bases with no gene match: 6. Per germline, CDR1 ENHRY and CDR2 SYGVKD. This CDR3 spans 15 amino acids. CDR3: CATGLAGGPGNEQFF. Written as DNA, the CDR3 is TGTGCCACGGGACTAGCGGGAGGGCCAGGCAATGAGCAGTTCTTC.

As DNA, the CDR3 is TGTGCCACCAGTGATTTGGGACAGGGTATGGAGACCCAGTACTTC. Its protein is CATSDLGQGMETQYF. The V call is TRBV24-1, the J call TRBJ2-5; 8 bases align to TRBD1. CDR1 is KGHDR and CDR2 is SFDVKD in the germline V gene. Germline trimming cut 0 bases from V and 5 bases from J; bases unmatched to any gene: 4. This CDR3 has 15 amino acids.

The V and J genes are TRBV5-1 and TRBJ2-1, with 8 bases lining up with TRBD2. This CDR3 contains 18 residues. After removal of 4 bases from V and 2 bases from J, the junction contained 14 bases not matched to a gene. Germline CDR1 reads SGHRS; CDR2 reads YFSETQ. The chain's CDR3 is CASSPALAGTLAYNEQFF. The DNA for the CDR3 is TGCGCCAGCAGCCCGGCGCTAGCGGGTACGCTTGCCTACAATGAGCAGTTCTTC. The full variable domain, in which reference TRBV5-1 and TRBJ2-1 provide the parts outside the CDR3, is KAGVTQTPRYLIKTRGQQVTLSCSPISGHRSVSWYQQTPGQGLQFLFEYFSETQRNKGNFPGRFSGRQFSNSRSEMNVSTLELGDSALYLCASSPALAGTLAYNEQFFGPGTRLTVL.

V and J are TRBV11-3 and TRBJ2-3; 9 nucleotides align to TRBD2. The CDR3 loop spans 17 amino acids. V was clipped by 7 bases and J by 4 bases; unmatched bases: 15. CDR1 is SGHNT, CDR2 YENEEA, per germline. CDR3 amino acids: CASIVVAGANGADTQYF. CDR3 DNA sequence: TGTGCCAGCATCGTAGTAGCGGGAGCTAACGGTGCAGATACGCAGTATTTT.

J is TRBJ2-5 and V is TRBV14; no firm D call. In germline, CDR1 is SGHDN, CDR2 FVKESK. V lost 4 bases to trimming and J lost 2 bases, with 14 bases between them. The CDR3 extends over 15 amino acids. CDR3 protein: CASSPPAAAQETQYF. In nucleotides, the CDR3 is TGTGCCAGCAGCCCCCCCGCGGCGGCTCAAGAGACCCAGTACTTC.

This clone occurred once. The rearrangement links TRBV29-1 to TRBJ2-5; D may be TRBD2 (5 bases). Germline V gives CDR1 SQVTM, CDR2 ANQGSEA. This CDR3 has 15 amino acids. Trimming took 1 base from V and 3 from J, leaving 15 bases between them. The CDR3 is CSVEGSAGLEETQYF. DNA of the CDR3: TGCAGCGTTGAAGGAAGTGCAGGACTCGAAGAGACCCAGTACTTC.